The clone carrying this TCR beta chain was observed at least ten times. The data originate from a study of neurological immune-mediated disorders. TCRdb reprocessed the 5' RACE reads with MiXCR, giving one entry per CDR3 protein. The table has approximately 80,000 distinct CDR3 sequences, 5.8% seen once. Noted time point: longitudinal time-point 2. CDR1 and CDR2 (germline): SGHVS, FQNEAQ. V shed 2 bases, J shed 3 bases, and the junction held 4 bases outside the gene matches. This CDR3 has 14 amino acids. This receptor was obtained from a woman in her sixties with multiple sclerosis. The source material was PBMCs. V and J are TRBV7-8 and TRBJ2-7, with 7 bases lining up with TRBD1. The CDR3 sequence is CASSLRAGGYEQYF. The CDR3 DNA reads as TGTGCCAGCAGCTTAAGGGCAGGGGGCTACGAGCAGTACTTC. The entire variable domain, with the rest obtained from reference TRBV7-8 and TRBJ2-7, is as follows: GAGVSQSPRYKVAKRGQDVALRCDPISGHVSLFWYQQALGQGPEFLTYFQNEAQLDKSGLPSDRFFAERPEGSVSTLKIQRTQQEDSAVYLCASSLRAGGYEQYFGPGTRLTVT.